Listed here are 8 T cell receptor beta chains from one sample, sequenced in a study of metastatic and nonmetastatic thyroid tumors (dated by TCRdb to the early 2020s). The library came from PCR. Sequencing took place on an Illumina HiSeq 4000. Clones were called with MiXCR by TCRdb after fastp trimmed the public reads at Q25, and only in-frame beta chains were retained. This sample comprises about 40,000 clones, approximately 10% of them detected only once. The ten largest clonotypes hold 20% to 25% of the sample. None of the patients had been given any treatment before thyroid surgery. Input material: blood. These receptors were obtained from a female donor with papillary thyroid cancer or a benign thyroid nodule (not recorded which). Some clones in this sample may be carry-over from other donors' samples.

This clone was seen more than once but under ten times. One base away lies a much larger clone, so this may be a sequencing read error. The rearrangement links TRBV27 to TRBJ2-2; possibly TRBD2 for D (6 bases). CDR3 length equals 12 residues. The V gene's germline CDR1 is MNHEY and CDR2 SMNVEV (reference sequence). V was trimmed by 6 bases and J by 6 bases, leaving 8 bases between them. The CDR3 bases are TGTGCCAGCAGGAGGGACTCCGGGGAGCTGTTTTTT. This encodes CASRRDSGELFF.

This clone appeared many times. The chain uses TRBV12-3 or TRBV12-4 and TRBJ2-5; 10 bases are shared with TRBD2. V dropped 6 bases and J dropped 4; count of bases not matched to a gene: 11. CDR3 length equals 16 residues. CDR3 protein: CASSPRLAGRGETQYF. The CDR3 DNA sequence: TGTGCCAGCAGCCCTAGACTAGCGGGCCGGGGAGAGACCCAGTACTTC.

This clone was counted at least ten times. V gene TRBV4-3 combines with J gene TRBJ2-1; no reliable D call. The CDR3 has 16 residues. Germline V CDR1 and CDR2: LGHNA, YSLEER. V gave up 2 bases and J gave up 4 bases, with 15 bases separating them. CDR3 coding DNA: TGCGCCAGCAGCCAATTAAGGACCCAGACGTACAATGAGCAGTTCTTC. It encodes CASSQLRTQTYNEQFF.

Worth noting for this clone: One base away lies a much larger clone, so this may be a sequencing read error. The genes are TRBV5-4 and TRBJ2-1; 13 bases are shared with TRBD2. Germline V gene sequence: CDR1 SGHNT, CDR2 YYREEE (reference sequence). This CDR3 has 17 residues. The CDR3 sequence: CANSSRTSGSSYNEQFF. The CDR3 DNA reads TGTGCCAACAGCTCACGGACTAGCGGGAGTTCCTACAATGAGCAGTTCTTC.

This clone appeared a few times. Given a much more abundant clone one base away, this may be a read error. The rearrangement uses TRBV6-1 and TRBJ2-3; no firm D call. The V gene's germline CDR1 is MNHNS and CDR2 SASEGT. This CDR3 is built from 16 residues. The CDR3 DNA sequence: TGTGCCAGCAGTGAAGCAGTAGCAGCAAGCATAGATACGCAGTATTTT. Amino acids: CASSEAVAASIDTQYF.

V and J are TRBV11-3 and TRBJ2-7; a weak D match, TRBD1 (5 bases). Trimming stripped 4 bases from V and 0 bases from J, with 13 bases between. The CDR3 totals 15 residues. The germline V gene encodes CDR1 SGHNT and CDR2 YENEEA. CDR3 nucleotide sequence: TGTGCCAGCAGCTATAGACAGAGAAGCTCCTACGAGCAGTACTTC. It encodes CASSYRQRSSYEQYF.

The table lists this clone with many counts. The chain joins TRBV20-1 to TRBJ2-7; 10 bases are shared with TRBD2. Germline CDR1 is DFQATT and CDR2 is SNEGSKA (reference sequence). The V segment lost 6 bases and the J segment 3 bases; nucleotides outside the gene matches: 14. The CDR3 sequence is 16 residues long. The CDR3 reads CSASPPSGSSDYEQYF. The CDR3 nucleotides are TGCAGTGCCTCTCCCCCTAGCGGGAGTTCCGACTACGAGCAGTACTTC.

This clone was counted at least ten times. The rearrangement joins TRBV6-2 or TRBV6-3 to TRBJ2-5; 13 nucleotides match TRBD2. Germline assignment: CDR1 MNHEY and CDR2 SVGEGT. V was pared by 5 bases and J by 2 bases, with 14 bases of the junction left unmatched. CDR3 length equals 19 residues. The CDR3 DNA sequence: TGTGCCAGCAGTGAGAACCCGGGACTAGCGGGACTTCGACAAGAGACCCAGTACTTC. It encodes CASSENPGLAGLRQETQYF.